This T cell receptor (beta chain) was found in a study of human T cells and chemical hapten exposure. Stated time point: patch test 1, 2 weeks after DPC sensitization. The treatment is: therapeutic diphenylcyclopropenone sensitization with weekly scalp DPC. Unfractionated whole blood served as the source for total RNA extraction. Ahead of each patch test application, blood was drawn. This clonotype has at least ten counts. CDR1 MNHEY and CDR2 SVGAGI come from the germline V gene. The length of the CDR3 is 13 residues. Trimming removed 2 bases at V and 6 bases at J, with 11 bases between. TCRdb recomputed calls from the RACE reads with MiXCR, one row per CDR3 protein. The sample shows fewer than 50,000 distinct CDR3 sequences, over 3.5% of them seen only once.

The chain links TRBV6-5 to TRBJ2-7; D is ambiguous. This TCR was sampled from a man aged 50 to 59 with alopecia areata. Some clones in this sample may be carry-over from other donors' samples. Sequenced here: whole blood, sampled in connection with sensitization to the hapten diphenylcyclopropenone (DPC). The CDR3: CASSYGPLGEQYF. The DNA of the CDR3 is TGTGCCAGCAGTTACGGACCCTTGGGCGAGCAGTACTTC.